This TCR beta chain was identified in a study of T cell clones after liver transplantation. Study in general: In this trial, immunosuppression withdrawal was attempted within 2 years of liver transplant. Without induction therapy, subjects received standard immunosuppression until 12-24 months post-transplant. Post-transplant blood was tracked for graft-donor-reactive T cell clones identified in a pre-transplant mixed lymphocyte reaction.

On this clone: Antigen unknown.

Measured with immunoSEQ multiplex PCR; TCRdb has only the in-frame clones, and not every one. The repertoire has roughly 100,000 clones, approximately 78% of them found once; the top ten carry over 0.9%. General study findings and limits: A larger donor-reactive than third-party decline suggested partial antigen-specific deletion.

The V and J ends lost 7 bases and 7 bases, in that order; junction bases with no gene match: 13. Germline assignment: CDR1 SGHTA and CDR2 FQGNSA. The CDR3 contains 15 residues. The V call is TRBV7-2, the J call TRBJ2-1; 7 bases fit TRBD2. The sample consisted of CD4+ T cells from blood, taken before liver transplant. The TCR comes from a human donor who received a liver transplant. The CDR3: CASTDWGGRSNEQFF. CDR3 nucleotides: TGTGCCAGCACCGACTGGGGGGGAAGGTCGAATGAGCAGTTCTTC.